The next 29 T cell receptor beta chains were all read from a single sample in a study of T-cell memory formation after mild COVID-19. In TCRdb, the 5' RACE reads were re-called with MiXCR into one record per CDR3 protein. The sample has 250,000 to 400,000 distinct CDR3 sequences, 13% to 15% seen once. Sequenced material: PBMCs or a T cell subset sorted from them (not recorded which). All receptors derive from a man in his late teens or twenties who had mild COVID-19 (a few samples of this study predate the infection). Cell type and time point are not known.

The chain couples TRBV27 to TRBJ2-3, with D tentatively TRBD1 (6 bases). The V and J ends lost 4 bases and 4 bases respectively, with 24 bases between them. The CDR3 covers 18 residues. Germline lookup yields CDR1 MNHEY and CDR2 SMNVEV (reference sequence). The CDR3 nucleotides read TGTGCCAGCAGTTCTCGATGGGGGCCAGGAGGAGGTCCAGATACGCAGTATTTT. Translated: CASSSRWGPGGGPDTQYF.

This clonotype was seen more than once but under ten times. The J gene is TRBJ2-3, the V gene TRBV25-1, with 10 positions matching TRBD2. Trimming at V came to 5 bases and at J to 0 bases, leaving 11 bases not matched to a gene. Looked up from germline, CDR1 is MGHDK and CDR2 is SYGVNS. The length of the CDR3 is 18 residues. The CDR3 bases are TGTGCCAGCAGTTATTATAGCGGGGGGACATCTAGCACAGATACGCAGTATTTT. This codes for CASSYYSGGTSSTDTQYF. The full variable domain, with the rest looked up from reference TRBV25-1 and TRBJ2-3, is EADIYQTPRYLVIGTGKKITLECSQTMGHDKMYWYQQDPGMELHLIHYSYGVNSTEKGDLSSESTVSRIRTEHFPLTLESARPSHTSQYLCASSYYSGGTSSTDTQYFGPGTRLTVL.

This clonotype has ten or more counts. The gene calls are TRBV5-1 and TRBJ2-4; no clear D. V shed 1 base and J shed 5 bases, with 7 bases lying between them. Germline loops: CDR1 SGHRS, CDR2 YFSETQ. The CDR3 consists of 13 residues. Here the CDR3 reads CASSLNGENIQYF. CDR3 sequence (DNA): TGCGCCAGCAGCTTGAACGGAGAAAACATTCAGTACTTC.

J is TRBJ2-1 and V is TRBV5-4; maybe TRBD1 (6 bases). The CDR3 loop spans 14 amino acids. Germline V gene data show CDR1 as SGHNT and CDR2 as YYREEE (reference sequence). V was trimmed by 0 bases and J by 5 bases, leaving 9 bases between them. The CDR3 sequence is CASSLVGTNNEQFF. CDR3 coding DNA: TGTGCCAGCAGCTTGGTAGGGACAAACAATGAGCAGTTCTTC.

The chain couples TRBV20-1 to TRBJ1-2, with D tentatively TRBD1 (6 bases). From germline, CDR1 is DFQATT and CDR2 SNEGSKA (reference sequence). The V and J ends lost 2 bases and 4 bases respectively, with 8 bases between them. This CDR3 is 12 amino acids long. The CDR3: CSARKTGYGYTF. The CDR3 nucleotides are TGCAGTGCTAGAAAGACAGGCTATGGCTACACCTTC.

The chain carries TRBV7-6 and TRBJ2-3; tentative D call: TRBD2 (5 bases). Germline V gene sequence: CDR1 SGHVS, CDR2 FNYEAQ. This CDR3 has 16 amino acids. Trimming removed 6 bases at V and 0 bases at J, with 16 bases between. The CDR3 DNA follows: TGTGCCAGCAGTCTTCGGACGGGCGGGAGCACAGATACGCAGTATTTT. Translating gives CASSLRTGGSTDTQYF.

The chain carries TRBV5-6 and TRBJ2-7; no clear D. The V gene's germline CDR1 is SGHDT and CDR2 YYEEEE. This CDR3 spans 11 amino acids. V was trimmed by 4 bases and J by 3 bases, leaving 5 bases between them. The CDR3 sequence: CASSARYEQYF. DNA for the CDR3: TGTGCCAGCAGCGCCCGCTACGAGCAGTACTTC.

This clonotype was found a few times. CDR3 bases: TGTGCCAGTAGTTGGAACAATGAGCAGTTCTTC. Translation: CASSWNNEQFF. The chain uses TRBV19 and TRBJ2-1; D call uncertain. Germline V CDR1 and CDR2: LNHDA, SQIVND (reference sequence). CDR3 length: 11 amino acids. The ends were cut back, 5 bases at V and 5 bases at J, with 4 bases in the middle.

This clonotype was detected a few times. The V gene is TRBV4-2, the J gene TRBJ2-3; D is ambiguous. V was shortened by 3 bases and J by 1 base, with 11 bases between the two germline ends. The germline CDR1 and CDR2 sequences are LGHNA and YNFKEQ. The CDR3 sequence is 15 residues long. CDR3 sequence (DNA): TGTGCCAGCAGCCAGAGCCCCCCGCGCACAGATACGCAGTATTTT. Translated, it gives CASSQSPPRTDTQYF.

The J gene is TRBJ1-4, the V gene TRBV5-1, with a tentative D call TRBD1 (6 bases). Per germline, CDR1 SGHRS and CDR2 YFSETQ. V shed 2 bases and J shed 4 bases, with 12 bases lying between them. The CDR3 totals 15 residues. The CDR3: CASSLLGAGNEKLFF. The CDR3 DNA sequence: TGCGCCAGCAGCTTATTGGGGGCTGGTAATGAAAAACTGTTTTTT.

J is TRBJ2-5 and V is TRBV5-4; 11 positions match TRBD1. CDR3 length: 17 amino acids. From germline, CDR1 is SGHNT and CDR2 YYREEE (reference sequence). Unmatched junction bases numbered 12, after V lost 4 bases and J lost 4 bases. DNA of the CDR3: TGTGCCAGCAGCCCGCTCCCGGGACAGGGGGATGTAGAGACCCAGTACTTC. Translation: CASSPLPGQGDVETQYF.

This clonotype was counted only a few times. The chain joins TRBV27 to TRBJ2-1, with D perhaps given as TRBD1 or TRBD2 (6 bases each). The V gene lost 5 bases and the J gene lost 6 bases, with 8 bases spanning the gap. The CDR3 is 12 amino acids. Germline CDR1 MNHEY, CDR2 SMNVEV (reference sequence). The CDR3 spells CASSRGANEQFF. The CDR3 nucleotides read TGTGCCAGCAGTAGGGGGGCCAATGAGCAGTTCTTC.

This clonotype was observed a handful of times. J is TRBJ2-1 and V is TRBV2; TRBD1 is a possible D gene (6 bases). Germline CDR1 is SNHLY and CDR2 is FYNNEI. V shed 7 bases and J shed 5 bases, with 12 bases lying between them. The CDR3 loop spans 13 amino acids. For the CDR3, the DNA is TGTGCCAGCAAACGGGACACCAACAATGAGCAGTTCTTC. It encodes CASKRDTNNEQFF.

This clonotype was observed many times. V gene TRBV5-1 combines with J gene TRBJ2-6; D unresolved. CDR1 and CDR2 (germline): SGHRS, YFSETQ. This CDR3 comprises 13 residues. The V gene lost 2 bases and the J gene lost 3 bases, with 3 bases spanning the gap. CDR3 sequence (DNA): TGCGCCAGCAGCTTCGGTGGGGCCAACGTCCTGACTTTC. It yields the protein CASSFGGANVLTF.

The chain's CDR3 is CASSSGTSGRNEQFF. The CDR3 DNA sequence: TGTGCCAGCAGCTCAGGGACTAGCGGGAGAAATGAGCAGTTCTTC. V usage is TRBV11-3 and J usage is TRBJ2-1, with 14 bases fitting TRBD2. The CDR3 covers 15 residues. V was clipped by 4 bases and J by 7 bases; unmatched bases: 3. CDR1 and CDR2 from the germline V gene are SGHNT and YENEEA.

This clonotype was found a few times. This chain connects TRBV5-1 to TRBJ1-6; D gene unclear. CDR3 length: 12 amino acids. V shed 4 bases and J shed 6 bases, with 5 bases lying between them. Germline V CDR1 and CDR2: SGHRS, YFSETQ. CDR3 amino acids: CASSESNSPLHF. The DNA of the CDR3 is TGCGCCAGCAGCGAAAGTAATTCACCCCTCCACTTT.

This clonotype was detected only a few times. The chain links TRBV14 to TRBJ2-1; D possibly uses TRBD1 or TRBD2 (5 bases each). Germline-derived CDR1 and CDR2 are SGHDN and FVKESK. Trimming removed 4 bases from V and 0 bases from J, with 13 bases in between. The CDR3 is 16 residues long. CDR3 in amino acids: CASSPIPGTSYNEQFF. CDR3 DNA: TGTGCCAGCAGCCCTATTCCCGGGACCTCCTACAATGAGCAGTTCTTC.

This clonotype was recorded many times. The chain has TRBV7-2 and TRBJ2-7; maybe TRBD1 (5 bases). Trimming stripped 8 bases from V and 0 bases from J, with 14 bases between. The CDR3 contains 14 residues. Per germline, CDR1 SGHTA and CDR2 FQGNSA. CDR3 sequence reads: CASRTGYSSYEQYF. In nucleotides, the CDR3 is TGTGCCAGCCGAACAGGTTATAGCTCCTACGAGCAGTACTTC. The full variable domain, its missing parts supplied by reference TRBV7-2 and TRBJ2-7, is GAGVSQSPSNKVTEKGKDVELRCDPISGHTALYWYRQSLGQGLEFLIYFQGNSAPDKSGLPSDRFSAERTGGSVSTLTIQRTQQEDSAVYLCASRTGYSSYEQYFGPGTRLTVT.

This clonotype was observed a few times. CDR3 sequence: CASSLVERSSSEAFF. CDR3 coding DNA: TGCGCCAGCAGCTTGGTCGAACGTTCATCCTCTGAAGCTTTCTTT. V is TRBV5-1 and J is TRBJ1-1, with D unclear. Germline V gene data show CDR1 as SGHRS and CDR2 as YFSETQ. V was pared by 0 bases and J by 6 bases, with 15 bases between. The CDR3 length is 15 residues.

Details on this clonotype: A read error may produce the germline difference seen at one junction end. The J gene is TRBJ2-5, the V gene TRBV29-1, with TRBD1 matching over 7 bases. This CDR3 is built from 9 residues. Germline values: CDR1 SQVTM, CDR2 ANQGSEA. The CDR3 here is CSVDRDRDF. For the CDR3, the DNA is TGCAGCGTAGACCGGGACAGAGACTTC.

The rearrangement joins TRBV30 to TRBJ2-1; the D is unclear. This CDR3 comprises 12 residues. The germline V and J ends were trimmed by 2 bases and 3 bases, with 5 bases remaining between them. Germline V CDR1 and CDR2: GTSNPN, SVGIG (reference sequence). CDR3 DNA sequence: TGTGCCTGGAGTCCGAACTACAATGAGCAGTTCTTC. Amino acid sequence: CAWSPNYNEQFF.

The genes are TRBV6-2 or TRBV6-3 and TRBJ2-3; the D gene is possibly TRBD1 (5 bases). Germline assignment: CDR1 MNHEY and CDR2 SVGEGT. Trimming left V 7 bases short and J 2 bases short, with 13 bases between. The CDR3 has 14 amino acids. This CDR3 is CASNLGRITDTQYF. CDR3 DNA sequence: TGTGCCAGCAACCTGGGGCGGATCACAGATACGCAGTATTTT.

In this sample, this clonotype turned up a few times. J is TRBJ2-7 and V is TRBV6-2 or TRBV6-3; D not resolved. The germline V gene has CDR1 MNHEY and CDR2 SVGEGT. This CDR3 comprises 15 residues. V gave up 6 bases and J gave up 0 bases, with 15 bases separating them. CDR3 region: CASRRTLSSSYEQYF. The CDR3 nucleotides read TGTGCCAGCAGAAGGACGCTTTCCAGCTCCTACGAGCAGTACTTC.

The chain joins TRBV5-8 to TRBJ2-5; perhaps D is TRBD1 or TRBD2 (6 bases each). Germline V CDR1 and CDR2: SGHTS, YDEGEE. The CDR3 consists of 15 residues. Between the trimmed V and J ends, which lost 4 bases and 4 bases, there was a span of 17 bases. The CDR3: CASSPWIRGRETQYF. In nucleotides, the CDR3 is TGTGCCAGCAGCCCCTGGATTCGGGGGCGAGAGACCCAGTACTTC.

This clonotype has only a few counts. The chain couples TRBV29-1 to TRBJ2-1; maybe TRBD2 (6 bases). This CDR3 is 13 amino acids long. Germline V gene lookup returns CDR1 SQVTM and CDR2 ANQGSEA. Trimming took 8 bases from V and 6 from J, leaving 17 bases between them. This chain's CDR3 is CSMVGLASNEQFF. CDR3 nucleotide sequence: TGCAGCATGGTGGGTCTAGCGAGCAATGAGCAGTTCTTC.

The CDR3 loop is CSARERRRGGKETQYF. CDR3 coding DNA: TGCAGTGCTCGCGAACGCAGGCGGGGGGGAAAAGAGACCCAGTACTTC. This chain uses TRBV20-1 with TRBJ2-5; TRBD2 agrees at 9 bases. The CDR3 length is 16 residues. Unmatched junction bases numbered 13, after V lost 5 bases and J lost 3 bases. Germline V gene data show CDR1 as DFQATT and CDR2 as SNEGSKA (reference sequence).

The chain links TRBV12-3 or TRBV12-4 to TRBJ2-5; 8 bases agree with TRBD2. The CDR3 runs to 15 residues. The junction had 5 bases not matched to a gene; V was cut back by 2 bases and J by 3 bases. CDR3 coding DNA: TGTGCCAGCAGTTTAAGGAGTAGCGGGGAAGAGACCCAGTACTTC. Its protein product is CASSLRSSGEETQYF.

The chain uses TRBV5-1 and TRBJ1-4; 7 bases fit TRBD1. This CDR3 comprises 15 residues. The germline CDR1 and CDR2 sequences are SGHRS and YFSETQ. The ends lost 4 bases at V and 6 bases at J; junction bases unmatched: 9. The CDR3 region has the DNA TGCGCCAGCAGCCCCGGGACAGCGAAGGATGAAAAACTGTTTTTT. Translation: CASSPGTAKDEKLFF.

The CDR3, as DNA: TGTGCCAGCGAGGACAGGACCTCTGGAAACACCATATATTTT. It encodes CASEDRTSGNTIYF. The chain links TRBV7-8 to TRBJ1-3, with 7 bases matching TRBD1. CDR1 and CDR2 (germline): SGHVS, FQNEAQ. The trim removed 8 bases at V and 0 bases at J, leaving 4 bases unmatched. The CDR3 runs 14 residues.